This T cell receptor (beta chain) is drawn from a study of breast tumors, draining lymph nodes, adjacent tissues (dated by TCRdb to the mid-2010s). Describing the broader study: TCR beta repertoires were compared across tumor, adjacent nontumor tissue and axillary lymph nodes obtained from breast cancer patients. The study aimed to assess the relationships and possible T-cell exchange between tumor, surrounding tissue and draining lymph node repertoires in human breast cancer. Results and caveats for the whole study, not just this receptor: In luminal-like breast cancer, tumor and nontumor tissue repertoires resembled each other significantly more than in basal-like breast cancer. Tumor T-cell repertoires showed less diversity than lymph node repertoires and more diversity than nontumor tissue repertoires, and tumor T-cell repertoires showed preferential V and J gene usage. The data were considered consistent with the idea that most tumor T cells come from the lymph node and then expand in tumor tissue. Rather than being directly demonstrated, the conclusion that tumor T cells originate in lymph nodes was presented as consistent with a hypothesis.

V sheds 1 base and J sheds 2 bases, leaving 5 bases between their ends. CDR1 is given as SGHRS and CDR2 as YFSETQ, both from the germline V gene. Its CDR3 holds 13 amino acids, cysteine through phenylalanine. Only the CDR3 DNA stays, 39 bases, in frame from base 1. Lymph node samples came from the axillary draining lymph nodes of breast cancer patients. TCRdb records Illumina HiSeq 2000 as the sequencer. TCR beta chain libraries were generated by multiplex PCR amplification. The amplified TCR beta chain products were analyzed by high-throughput sequencing. TCRdb applied fastp at Q25 and MiXCR to the public reads, then kept only in-frame beta chains. For every CDR3 protein sequence, its rows merge into one entry that carries the most common genes and DNA. The sample table records about 300,000 distinct CDR3 sequences; roughly 31% of these occur just once. The ten biggest clones cover around 1.1% of the sample.

In the case of this clonotype: The antigen it recognizes is unknown. The input lacks base qualities; no much larger clone sits a single base away.

Sequenced input: axillary lymph node tissue. Rearrangement joined TRBV5-1 to TRBJ2-3, with an unclear D gene assignment. This clonotype was sampled from a female donor with breast cancer. Some clones in this sample may be carry-over from other donors' samples. The nucleotide sequence is TGCGCCAGCAGCTTGCCTATCACAGATACGCAGTATTTT. The translation is CASSLPITDTQYF.